The 8 T cell receptor beta chains below come from one sample, sequenced in a study of T cells after posttransplantation cyclophosphamide. Clones were read by immunoSEQ multiplex PCR, and TCRdb kept only the in-frame ones, dropping some. The table lists about 52,000 clones, 85% to 95% of them singletons, with about 3% in the top ten. Sequenced sample: PBMCs. The receptors originated from a woman aged 30 to 39 in good health and a related stem cell transplant donor.

This chain uses TRBV6-1 with TRBJ2-5, with 7 bases matching TRBD1. J gave up 5 bases and V 1 base, and 7 bases lay outside the gene matches. The CDR3 is 15 residues long. Germline V gene data show CDR1 as MNHNS and CDR2 as SASEGT. CDR3 amino acids: CASSEGWGQMETQYF. In nucleotides, the CDR3 is TGTGCCAGCAGTGAAGGATGGGGACAGATGGAGACCCAGTACTTC.

The chain has TRBV11-2 and TRBJ2-5, with no clear D. The CDR3 totals 12 residues. Trimming left V 5 bases short and J 0 bases short, with 4 bases between. The V gene's germline CDR1 is SGHAT and CDR2 FQNNGV. For the CDR3, the DNA is TGTGCCAGCAGCCGGGACCAAGAGACCCAGTACTTC. Encoded protein: CASSRDQETQYF.

V and J are TRBV11-3 and TRBJ2-5; D ambiguous. Deletions cut 2 bases from V and 2 bases from J, with 9 bases between. In germline, CDR1 is SGHNT, CDR2 YENEEA. This CDR3 spans 14 amino acids. CDR3 sequence: CASSLTAAQETQYF. The CDR3 DNA reads as TGTGCCAGCAGCTTAACAGCCGCGCAAGAGACCCAGTACTTC.

The J gene is TRBJ1-4, the V gene TRBV25-1; D is unresolved. V lost 3 bases and J lost 0, with 11 bases in between. The CDR3 extends over 16 amino acids. CDR1 and CDR2 from the germline V gene are MGHDK and SYGVNS. The CDR3 DNA reads as TGTGCCAGCAGTGACCAGATCCTTGCAACTAATGAAAAACTGTTTTTT. It specifies CASSDQILATNEKLFF. The variable domain in full, completed from reference TRBV25-1 and TRBJ1-4, reads EADIYQTPRYLVIGTGKKITLECSQTMGHDKMYWYQQDPGMELHLIHYSYGVNSTEKGDLSSESTVSRIRTEHFPLTLESARPSHTSQYLCASSDQILATNEKLFFGSGTQLSVL.

The J gene is TRBJ1-1, the V gene TRBV5-1; D not resolved. Germline CDR1 SGHRS, CDR2 YFSETQ. The CDR3 is 15 amino acids. V was shortened by 0 bases and J by 1 base, with 10 bases between the two germline ends. The CDR3 reads CASSLGPGGNTEAFF. In DNA form, the CDR3 reads TGCGCCAGCAGCTTGGGGCCTGGAGGGAACACTGAAGCTTTCTTT.

V usage is TRBV19 and J usage is TRBJ1-1; 7 nucleotides agree with TRBD1. The germline CDR1 and CDR2 sequences are LNHDA and SQIVND (reference sequence). The CDR3 totals 13 residues. The trim removed 3 bases at V and 7 bases at J, leaving 5 bases unmatched. The CDR3 spells CASSIDRAGEAFF. The DNA for the CDR3 is TGTGCCAGTAGTATTGACAGGGCGGGTGAAGCTTTCTTT.

This chain joins TRBV5-8 and TRBJ1-5, with 9 positions matching TRBD1. Germline V gene sequence: CDR1 SGHTS, CDR2 YDEGEE. The CDR3 is made up of 14 amino acids. V was clipped by 4 bases and J by 9 bases; unmatched bases: 8. DNA of the CDR3: TGTGCCAGCAGCGGCCGACAGGGGGATAGGCCCCAGCATTTT. The encoded protein is CASSGRQGDRPQHF.

The chain employs TRBV9 and TRBJ2-3; 14 bases agree with TRBD2. J was trimmed by 2 bases and V by 1 base; bases with no gene match: 3. Per the germline V gene, CDR1 is SGDLS and CDR2 is YYNGEE. The CDR3 sequence is 17 residues long. The CDR3 reads CASSVRGLAGATDTQYF. In DNA, the CDR3 is TGTGCCAGCAGCGTAAGGGGACTAGCGGGGGCCACAGATACGCAGTATTTT. Full variable domain (remainder filled in from reference TRBV9 and TRBJ2-3): DSGVTQTPKHLITATGQRVTLRCSPRSGDLSVYWYQQSLDQGLQFLIQYYNGEERAKGNILERFSAQQFPDLHSELNLSSLELGDSALYFCASSVRGLAGATDTQYFGPGTRLTVL.